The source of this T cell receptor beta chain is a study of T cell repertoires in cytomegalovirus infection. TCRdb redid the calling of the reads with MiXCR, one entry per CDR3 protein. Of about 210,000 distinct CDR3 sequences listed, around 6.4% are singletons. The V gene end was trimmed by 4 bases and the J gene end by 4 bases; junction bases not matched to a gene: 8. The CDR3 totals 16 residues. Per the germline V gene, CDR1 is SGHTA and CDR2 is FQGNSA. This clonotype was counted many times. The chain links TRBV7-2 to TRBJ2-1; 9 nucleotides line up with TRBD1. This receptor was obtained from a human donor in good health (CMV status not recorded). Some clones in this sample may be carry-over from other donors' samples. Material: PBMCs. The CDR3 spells CASSSRPGQGYNEQFF. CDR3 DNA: TGTGCCAGCAGCTCCAGGCCGGGACAGGGTTACAATGAGCAGTTCTTC.